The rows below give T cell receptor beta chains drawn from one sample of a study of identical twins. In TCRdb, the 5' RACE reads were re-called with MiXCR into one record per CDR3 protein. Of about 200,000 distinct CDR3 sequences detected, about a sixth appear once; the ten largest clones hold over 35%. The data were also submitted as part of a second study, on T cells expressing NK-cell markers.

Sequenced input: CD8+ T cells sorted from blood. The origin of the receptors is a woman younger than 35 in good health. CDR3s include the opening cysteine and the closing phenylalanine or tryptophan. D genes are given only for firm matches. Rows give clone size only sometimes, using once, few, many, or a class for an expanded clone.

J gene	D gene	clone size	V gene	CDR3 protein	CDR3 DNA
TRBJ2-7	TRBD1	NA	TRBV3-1	CASSPVTGTLRPEQYF	TGTGCCAGCAGCCCTGTGACAGGGACCCTCCGCCCCGAGCAGTACTTC
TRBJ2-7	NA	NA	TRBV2	CATIRGDEQYF	TGTGCCACCATCAGGGGGGACGAGCAGTACTTC
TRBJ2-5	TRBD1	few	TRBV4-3	CASSQDGTGVETQYF	TGCGCCAGCAGCCAAGACGGGACAGGAGTTGAGACCCAGTACTTC
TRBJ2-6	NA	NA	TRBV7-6	CASSLVGVGANVLTF	TGTGCCAGCAGCTTAGTAGGGGTCGGGGCCAACGTCCTGACTTTC
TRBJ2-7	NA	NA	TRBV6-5	CASSWRIDGGYEQYF	TGTGCCAGCAGTTGGCGGATCGACGGAGGCTACGAGCAGTACTTC
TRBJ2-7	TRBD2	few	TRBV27	CASSLSWTSGVTYEQYF	TGTGCCAGCAGTTTGTCTTGGACTAGCGGGGTTACCTACGAGCAGTACTTC
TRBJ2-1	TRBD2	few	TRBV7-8	CASSLYGLAARNEQFF	TGTGCCAGCAGCTTGTATGGACTAGCGGCCCGCAATGAGCAGTTCTTC
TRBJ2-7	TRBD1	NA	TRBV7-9	CASSDPGQPYEQYF	TGTGCCAGCAGCGATCCGGGACAGCCCTACGAGCAGTACTTC
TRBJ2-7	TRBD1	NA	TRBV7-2	CASSLTGVPYSYEQYF	TGTGCCAGCAGCTTAACAGGGGTACCTTACTCCTACGAGCAGTACTTC
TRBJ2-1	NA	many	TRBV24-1	CATSDGQEQFF	TGTGCCACCAGTGATGGTCAGGAGCAGTTCTTC
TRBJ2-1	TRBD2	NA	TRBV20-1	CSATGGISYNEQFF	TGCAGTGCTACCGGGGGGATCTCCTACAATGAGCAGTTCTTC
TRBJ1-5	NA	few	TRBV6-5	CASSYDRGNQPQHF	TGTGCCAGCAGTTACGACCGCGGGAATCAGCCCCAGCATTTT
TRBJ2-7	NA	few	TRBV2	CASSVYEQYF	TGTGCCAGCAGTGTTTACGAGCAGTACTTC
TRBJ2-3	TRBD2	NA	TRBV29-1	CSVQGLAGGFSTADTQYF	TGCAGCGTTCAGGGACTAGCGGGAGGGTTCTCTACCGCTGATACGCAGTATTTT
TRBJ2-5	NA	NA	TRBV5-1	CASSLFTWTDRQETQYF	TGCGCCAGCAGCTTGTTTACCTGGACAGATCGCCAAGAGACCCAGTACTTC
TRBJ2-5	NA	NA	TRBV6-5	CASSYSSGASETQYF	TGTGCCAGCAGTTACTCGTCGGGGGCCTCGGAGACCCAGTACTTC
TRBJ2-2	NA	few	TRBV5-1	CASSLSTGGNTGELFF	TGCGCCAGCAGCTTGTCGACAGGTGGAAACACCGGGGAGCTGTTTTTT
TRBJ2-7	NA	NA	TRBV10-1	CASSEDRYYEQYF	TGCGCCAGCAGTGAGGACAGGTACTACGAGCAGTACTTC
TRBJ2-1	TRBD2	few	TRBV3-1	CASSLLLAVGGNEQFF	TGTGCCAGCAGCCTACTACTAGCGGTGGGGGGAAATGAGCAGTTCTTC
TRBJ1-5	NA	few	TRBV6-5	CASSYSFSAGPFGNQPQHF	TGTGCCAGCAGTTACTCGTTCTCGGCGGGACCTTTCGGCAATCAGCCCCAGCATTTT
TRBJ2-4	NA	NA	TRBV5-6	CASALRAGAKNIQYF	TGTGCCAGCGCCTTGAGGGCAGGGGCCAAAAACATTCAGTACTTC
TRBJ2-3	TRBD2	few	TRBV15	CATGDGREYGSDTQYF	TGTGCCACCGGAGATGGGCGGGAGTACGGTTCCGATACGCAGTATTTT
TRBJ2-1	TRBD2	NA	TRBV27	CASSLVRGLGGGEQFF	TGTGCCAGCAGTTTAGTTAGGGGACTTGGGGGGGGTGAGCAGTTCTTC
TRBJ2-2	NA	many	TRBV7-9	CASRDTGELFF	TGTGCCAGCAGGGATACCGGGGAGCTGTTTTTT
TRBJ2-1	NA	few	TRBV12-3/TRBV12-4	CASSLVTSPEQFF	TGTGCCAGCAGTTTAGTTACTAGTCCTGAGCAGTTCTTC
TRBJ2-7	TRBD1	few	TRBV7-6	CASSRDRGDSYEQYF	TGTGCCAGCAGCCGGGACAGGGGGGATTCCTACGAGCAGTACTTC